This T cell receptor beta chain originates from a study of spatial heterogeneity in lung cancer. Study-level information: In raw reads, more than eight appearances on average were recorded for each unique TCR and UMI combination.

Germline CDR1 is SQVTM and CDR2 is ANQGSEA. The V gene end was trimmed by 5 bases and the J gene end by 3 bases; junction bases not matched to a gene: 6. CDR3 length: 13 amino acids. This clonotype has at least ten counts. All TCR cDNA molecules were individually tagged with a unique molecular identifier. TCRdb fed the 5' RACE reads into MiXCR, producing one record per CDR3 protein. The top ten clones hold about 45% of a sample with roughly 40,000 distinct CDR3 sequences, approximately 6.3% of them seen once. The time point here: sample taken at primary tumor resection. This sample comprised PBMCs, obtained at surgery. The chain recombines TRBV29-1 with TRBJ1-1; TRBD1 aligns across 7 bases. This TCR came from a female donor with early-stage non-small cell lung cancer. The DNA of the CDR3 is TGCAGCGTTATGGAACAGGGGCACACTGAAGCTTTCTTT. Protein: CSVMEQGHTEAFF.